The sample holds one count of the clone carrying this T cell receptor beta chain. This sample is drawn from a study of Ad26.COV2.S vaccination and SARS-CoV-2 variants. CDR3 length: 13 residues. Germline CDR1 PRHDT, CDR2 FYEKMQ (reference sequence). Trimming pared 5 bases from V and 7 bases from J, leaving 14 bases between. Measured with immunoSEQ multiplex PCR; TCRdb has only the in-frame clones, and not every one. The table records roughly 400,000 clones, about 90% of them present only once. As for treatment: about 20 received Ad26.COV2.S at low or high dose, single or two shots; five or six received placebo; per-sample allocation not given. Collection of samples fell on day 63 after the first vaccine or placebo injection. The study used a vaccine consisting of an Ad26 vector that expressed Wuhan-strain SARS-CoV-2 spike.

The V and J genes are TRBV13 and TRBJ1-2, with D maybe TRBD1 (6 bases). The specimen comprised peripheral blood, sampled in a trial of Ad26.COV2.S vaccine versus placebo. The source of this sequence is a person aged 18-65 years who received the Ad26.COV2.S COVID-19 vaccine or a placebo. The CDR3 nucleotides are TGTGCCAGCAGCGGAGGGGGGGCCACTGGCTACACCTTC. Its translation: CASSGGGATGYTF.